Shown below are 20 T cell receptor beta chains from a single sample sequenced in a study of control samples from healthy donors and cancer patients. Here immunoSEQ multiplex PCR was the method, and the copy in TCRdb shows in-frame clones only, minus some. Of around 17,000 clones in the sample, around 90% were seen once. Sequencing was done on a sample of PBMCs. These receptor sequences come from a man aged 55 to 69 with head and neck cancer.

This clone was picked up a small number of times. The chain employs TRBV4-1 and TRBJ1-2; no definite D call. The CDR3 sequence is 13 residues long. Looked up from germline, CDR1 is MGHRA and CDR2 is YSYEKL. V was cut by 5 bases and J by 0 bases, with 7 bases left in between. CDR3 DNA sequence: TGCGCCAGCAGCGGGGTAGCTAACTATGGCTACACCTTC. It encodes CASSGVANYGYTF.

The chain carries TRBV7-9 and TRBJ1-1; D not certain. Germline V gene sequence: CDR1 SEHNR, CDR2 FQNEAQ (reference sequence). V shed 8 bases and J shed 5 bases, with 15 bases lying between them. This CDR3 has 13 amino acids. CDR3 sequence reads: CASSSRLGTEAFF. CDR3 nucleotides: TGTGCCAGCTCAAGCCGGTTAGGGACTGAAGCTTTCTTT.

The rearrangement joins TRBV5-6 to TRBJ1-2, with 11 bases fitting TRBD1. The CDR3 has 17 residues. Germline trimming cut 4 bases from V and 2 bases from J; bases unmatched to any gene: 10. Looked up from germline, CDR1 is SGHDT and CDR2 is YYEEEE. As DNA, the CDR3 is TGTGCCAGCAGCCCTAGGACAGGGGGCAATAGGAACTATGGCTACACCTTC. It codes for CASSPRTGGNRNYGYTF.

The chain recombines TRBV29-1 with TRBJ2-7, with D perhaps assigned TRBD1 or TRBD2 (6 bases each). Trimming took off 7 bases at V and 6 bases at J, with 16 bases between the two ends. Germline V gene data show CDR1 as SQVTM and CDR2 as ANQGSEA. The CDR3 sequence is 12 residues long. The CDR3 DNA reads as TGCAGCGGCCGGGGGCGGGGAGGCGAGCAGTACTTC. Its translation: CSGRGRGGEQYF.

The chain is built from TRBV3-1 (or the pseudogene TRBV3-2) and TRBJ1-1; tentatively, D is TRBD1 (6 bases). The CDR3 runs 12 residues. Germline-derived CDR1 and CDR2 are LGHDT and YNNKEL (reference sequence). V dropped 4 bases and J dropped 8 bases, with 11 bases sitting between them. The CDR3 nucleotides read TGTGCCAGCAGCCCTCGCACAGGGGAAGCTTTCTTT. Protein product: CASSPRTGEAFF.

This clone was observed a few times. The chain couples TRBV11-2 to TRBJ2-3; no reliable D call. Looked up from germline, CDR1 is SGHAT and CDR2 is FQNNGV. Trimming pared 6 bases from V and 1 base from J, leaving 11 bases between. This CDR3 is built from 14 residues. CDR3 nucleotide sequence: TGTGCCAGCAGACCCAATTCCGGCACAGATACGCAGTATTTT. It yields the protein CASRPNSGTDTQYF.

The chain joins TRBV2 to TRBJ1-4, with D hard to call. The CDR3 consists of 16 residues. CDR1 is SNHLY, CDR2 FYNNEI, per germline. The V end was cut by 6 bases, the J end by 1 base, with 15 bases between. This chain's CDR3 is CASSLGLRRTNEKLFF. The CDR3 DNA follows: TGTGCCAGCAGCCTTGGACTCCGGAGAACTAATGAAAAACTGTTTTTT.

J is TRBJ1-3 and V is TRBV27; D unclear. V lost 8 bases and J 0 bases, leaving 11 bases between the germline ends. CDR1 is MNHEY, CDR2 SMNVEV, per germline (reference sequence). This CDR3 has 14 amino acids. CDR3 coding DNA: TGTGCCAGCGGTGATCTTTTCTCTGGAAACACCATATATTTT. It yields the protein CASGDLFSGNTIYF.

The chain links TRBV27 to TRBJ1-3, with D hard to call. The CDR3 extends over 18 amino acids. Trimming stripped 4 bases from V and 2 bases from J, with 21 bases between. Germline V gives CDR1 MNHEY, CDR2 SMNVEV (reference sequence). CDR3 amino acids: CASSSQHLKPGAGNTIYF. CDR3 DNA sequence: TGTGCCAGCAGTTCTCAACACCTAAAGCCTGGGGCTGGAAACACCATATATTTT.

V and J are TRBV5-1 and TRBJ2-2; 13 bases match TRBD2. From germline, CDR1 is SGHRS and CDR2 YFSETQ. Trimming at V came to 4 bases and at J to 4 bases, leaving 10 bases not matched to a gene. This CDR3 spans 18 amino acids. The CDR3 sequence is CASSPGLAGAKGTGELFF. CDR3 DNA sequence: TGCGCCAGCAGCCCCGGACTAGCGGGGGCCAAGGGCACCGGGGAGCTGTTTTTT. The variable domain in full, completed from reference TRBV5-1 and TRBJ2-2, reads KAGVTQTPRYLIKTRGQQVTLSCSPISGHRSVSWYQQTPGQGLQFLFEYFSETQRNKGNFPGRFSGRQFSNSRSEMNVSTLELGDSALYLCASSPGLAGAKGTGELFFGEGSRLTVL.

The CDR3 nucleotides read TGCGCCAGCAGTGAGACGGTAGCGGGGGGGCCGGACATTCAGTACTTC. Its translation is CASSETVAGGPDIQYF. The V and J genes are TRBV10-1 and TRBJ2-4, with TRBD2 matching over 11 bases. Per germline, CDR1 WNHNN and CDR2 SYGVQD (reference sequence). The trim removed 2 bases at V and 8 bases at J, leaving 8 bases unmatched. CDR3 length: 16 amino acids.

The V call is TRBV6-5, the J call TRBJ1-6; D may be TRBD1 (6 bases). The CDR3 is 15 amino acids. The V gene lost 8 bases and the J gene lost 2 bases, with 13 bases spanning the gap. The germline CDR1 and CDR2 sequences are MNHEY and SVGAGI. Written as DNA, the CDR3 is TGTGCCAGCCACGAGGGGGGCCCCTATAATTCACCCCTCCACTTT. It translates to CASHEGGPYNSPLHF.

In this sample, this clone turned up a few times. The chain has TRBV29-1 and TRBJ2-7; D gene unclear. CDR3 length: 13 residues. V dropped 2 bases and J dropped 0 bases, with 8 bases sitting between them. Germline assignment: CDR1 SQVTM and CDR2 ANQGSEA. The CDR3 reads CSVETGSSYEQYF. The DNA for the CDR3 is TGCAGCGTTGAAACCGGATCCTCCTACGAGCAGTACTTC.

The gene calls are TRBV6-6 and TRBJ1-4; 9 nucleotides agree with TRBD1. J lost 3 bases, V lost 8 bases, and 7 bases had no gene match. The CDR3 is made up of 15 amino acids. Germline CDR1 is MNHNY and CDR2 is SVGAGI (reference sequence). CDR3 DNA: TGTGCCAGCCTTGACAGGGGGGGAGCTAATGAAAAACTGTTTTTT. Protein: CASLDRGGANEKLFF.

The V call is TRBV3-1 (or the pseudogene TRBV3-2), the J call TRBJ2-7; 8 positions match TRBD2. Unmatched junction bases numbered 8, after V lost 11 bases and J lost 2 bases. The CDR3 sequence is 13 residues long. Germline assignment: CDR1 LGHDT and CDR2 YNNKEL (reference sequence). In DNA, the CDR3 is TGTGCCGTCAGGGCGGGGGGTACCTACGAGCAGTACTTC. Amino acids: CAVRAGGTYEQYF.

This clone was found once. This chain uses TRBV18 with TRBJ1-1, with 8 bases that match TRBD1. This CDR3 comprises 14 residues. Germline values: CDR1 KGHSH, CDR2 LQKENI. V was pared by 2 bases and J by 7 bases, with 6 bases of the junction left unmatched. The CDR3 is CASSPTRQGNEAFF. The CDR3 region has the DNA TGTGCCAGCTCACCAACGCGACAGGGGAATGAAGCTTTCTTT.

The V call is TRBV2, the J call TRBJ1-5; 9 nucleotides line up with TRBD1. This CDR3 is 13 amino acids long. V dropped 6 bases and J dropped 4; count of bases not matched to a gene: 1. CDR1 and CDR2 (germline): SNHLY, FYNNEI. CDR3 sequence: CASRQGANQPQHF. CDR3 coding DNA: TGTGCCAGCAGACAGGGGGCAAATCAGCCCCAGCATTTT.

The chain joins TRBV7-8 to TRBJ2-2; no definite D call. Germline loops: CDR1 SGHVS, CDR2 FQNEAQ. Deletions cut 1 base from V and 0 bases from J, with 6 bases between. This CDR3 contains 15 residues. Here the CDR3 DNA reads TGTGCCAGCAGCTTAGGGGCAGCGAACACCGGGGAGCTGTTTTTT. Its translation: CASSLGAANTGELFF.

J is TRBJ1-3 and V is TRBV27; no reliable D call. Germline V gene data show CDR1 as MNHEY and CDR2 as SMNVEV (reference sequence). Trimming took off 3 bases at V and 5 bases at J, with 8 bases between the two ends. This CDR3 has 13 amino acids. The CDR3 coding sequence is TGTGCCAGCAGTTTGTCAGACAGAAACACCATATATTTT. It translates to CASSLSDRNTIYF.

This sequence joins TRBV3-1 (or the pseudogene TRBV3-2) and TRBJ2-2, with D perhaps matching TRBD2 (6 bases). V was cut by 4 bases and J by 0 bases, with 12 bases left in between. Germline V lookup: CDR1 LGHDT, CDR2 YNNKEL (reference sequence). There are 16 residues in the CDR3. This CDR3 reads CASSRAAGANTGELFF. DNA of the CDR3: TGTGCCAGCAGCCGAGCAGCGGGCGCGAACACCGGGGAGCTGTTTTTT.